The 23 T cell receptor beta chains below come from one sample, sequenced in a study of blood T cell repertoires in COVID-19. Libraries were prepared by immunoSEQ multiplex PCR; TCRdb keeps only in-frame clonotypes and omits some of them. The table lists almost 200,000 clones, around four fifths of them singletons. Specimen: peripheral blood. These TCRs come from a man aged 55 to 70 with COVID-19, enrolled during active disease.

This chain joins TRBV19 and TRBJ2-7, with D unclear. The CDR3 covers 13 residues. Germline CDR1 LNHDA, CDR2 SQIVND (reference sequence). The V and J ends lost 4 bases and 3 bases respectively, with 10 bases between them. CDR3 in amino acids: CASSTQYDYEQYF. The CDR3 nucleotides are TGTGCCAGTAGTACTCAGTATGACTACGAGCAGTACTTC.

V usage is TRBV5-4 and J usage is TRBJ1-2; no firm D call. Germline CDR1 SGHNT, CDR2 YYREEE (reference sequence). The CDR3 consists of 15 residues. V dropped 0 bases and J dropped 7 bases, with 16 bases sitting between them. Written as DNA, the CDR3 is TGTGCCAGCAGCTTGGACAGCCCTCTAAAAGGTGGCTACACCTTC. Translating gives CASSLDSPLKGGYTF.

The V call is TRBV6-5, the J call TRBJ1-1; possibly TRBD1 for D (6 bases). Looked up from germline, CDR1 is MNHEY and CDR2 is SVGAGI. This CDR3 contains 16 residues. Trimming cost V 2 bases and J 4 bases, with 17 bases left between them. CDR3 region: CASSYGATGRVTEAFF. CDR3 DNA sequence: TGTGCCAGCAGTTACGGAGCGACAGGCCGGGTCACTGAAGCTTTCTTT.

The gene calls are TRBV29-1 and TRBJ1-3; D might be TRBD1 (5 bases). Germline V gene sequence: CDR1 SQVTM, CDR2 ANQGSEA. The CDR3 length is 13 residues. V was trimmed by 7 bases and J by 0 bases, leaving 10 bases between them. This CDR3 is CSAREGSGNTIYF. CDR3 DNA: TGCAGCGCCAGGGAAGGCTCTGGAAACACCATATATTTT.

The rearrangement uses TRBV2 and TRBJ1-5; D call uncertain. In germline, CDR1 is SNHLY, CDR2 FYNNEI. This CDR3 contains 12 residues. V was trimmed by 7 bases and J by 6 bases, leaving 10 bases between them. The CDR3: CASNGAAQPQHF. Here the CDR3 DNA reads TGTGCCAGCAACGGAGCGGCTCAGCCCCAGCATTTT.

This CDR3 reads CASSRGRTNQPQHF. CDR3 nucleotide sequence: TGTGCCAGCAGCCGGGGGAGGACTAATCAGCCCCAGCATTTT. The chain is built from TRBV27 and TRBJ1-5; D is possibly TRBD1 (5 bases). CDR1 is MNHEY and CDR2 is SMNVEV in the germline V gene (reference sequence). The CDR3 extends over 14 amino acids. Trimming took 6 bases from V and 4 from J, leaving 13 bases between them.

This clone was recorded a few times. The rearrangement joins TRBV7-2 to TRBJ1-2; 7 bases are shared with TRBD1. V dropped 5 bases and J dropped 6; count of bases not matched to a gene: 9. Germline V lookup: CDR1 SGHTA, CDR2 FQGNSA. The CDR3 loop spans 14 amino acids. Here the CDR3 reads CASSERTGPHGYTF. The CDR3 DNA reads TGTGCCAGCAGCGAACGGACAGGCCCCCATGGCTACACCTTC. Full variable domain (missing parts from reference TRBV7-2 and TRBJ1-2): GAGVSQSPSNKVTEKGKDVELRCDPISGHTALYWYRQSLGQGLEFLIYFQGNSAPDKSGLPSDRFSAERTGGSVSTLTIQRTQQEDSAVYLCASSERTGPHGYTFGSGTRLTVV.

The chain couples TRBV19 to TRBJ1-1; 8 bases fit TRBD1. CDR1 is LNHDA and CDR2 is SQIVND in the germline V gene (reference sequence). This CDR3 contains 15 residues. The J segment lost 4 bases and the V segment lost 5 bases, leaving 9 bases of the junction unmatched. The CDR3 reads CASSPRDRRRTEAFF. In DNA, the CDR3 is TGTGCCAGTAGTCCCCGGGACAGGCGGCGCACTGAAGCTTTCTTT.

The rearrangement joins TRBV7-3 to TRBJ2-1, with 11 nucleotides matching TRBD1. The CDR3 has 14 residues. From germline, CDR1 is SGHTA and CDR2 FQGTGA. The V gene end was trimmed by 4 bases and the J gene end by 12 bases; junction bases not matched to a gene: 8. CDR3 DNA sequence: TGTGCCAGCAGCTCGGGACAGGGGGGAGTCGGGCAGTTCTTC. It specifies CASSSGQGGVGQFF.

The chain couples TRBV18 to TRBJ1-5; D is unresolved. Per the germline V gene, CDR1 is KGHSH and CDR2 is LQKENI. The CDR3 is 15 amino acids. V was pared by 4 bases and J by 4 bases, with 14 bases between. CDR3 coding DNA: TGTGCCAGCTCACAGTCGAGTACAGAAAATCAGCCCCAGCATTTT. This translates into CASSQSSTENQPQHF.

Remarks on this clone: Distinct nucleotide sequences in the sample also encode this CDR3. The V and J genes are TRBV19 and TRBJ1-2, with TRBD1 identical over 7 bases. The CDR3 covers 15 residues. After removal of 1 base from V and 4 bases from J, the junction contained 6 bases not matched to a gene. CDR1 and CDR2 from the germline V gene are LNHDA and SQIVND (reference sequence). CDR3 bases: TGTGCCAGTAGTATAGGCCAGGGGGGATCCTATGGCTACACCTTC. Translated: CASSIGQGGSYGYTF.

This chain joins TRBV12-3 or TRBV12-4 and TRBJ1-2; no clear D. The CDR3 runs to 13 residues. Trimming left V 6 bases short and J 8 bases short, with 16 bases between. The CDR3 DNA reads as TGTGCCAGCAGGTCTTCGTCCGGAGGCGGCTACACCTTC. It codes for CASRSSSGGGYTF.

The chain carries TRBV20-1 and TRBJ2-1, with 9 bases matching TRBD2. Germline V gives CDR1 DFQATT, CDR2 SNEGSKA (reference sequence). With 6 bases clipped from V and 14 bases from J, the junction kept 2 bases outside the gene matches. The CDR3 runs to 9 residues. This CDR3 is CSAVAGEFF. Here the CDR3 DNA reads TGCAGTGCCGTAGCGGGAGAGTTCTTC.

This rearrangement joins TRBV10-3 to TRBJ2-7; 11 bases map to TRBD2. CDR1 and CDR2 (germline): ENHRY, SYGVKD. There are 14 residues in the CDR3. With 3 bases clipped from V and 3 bases from J, the junction kept 1 base outside the gene matches. The CDR3 DNA is TGTGCCATCAGTGAAGGGACTAGCGGCTACGAGCAGTACTTC. Translation: CAISEGTSGYEQYF.

The chain employs TRBV18 and TRBJ1-2, with D hard to call. V lost 3 bases to trimming and J lost 0 bases, with 11 bases between them. The CDR3 is made up of 15 amino acids. From germline, CDR1 is KGHSH and CDR2 LQKENI. As DNA, the CDR3 is TGTGCCAGCTCACCCGAGGCTGCCGCTAACTATGGCTACACCTTC. It specifies CASSPEAAANYGYTF.

The J gene is TRBJ2-7, the V gene TRBV6-5; no reliable D call. Germline assignment: CDR1 MNHEY and CDR2 SVGAGI. This CDR3 region has 13 residues. With 7 bases removed from V and 0 bases from J, the gap between germline ends came to 10 bases. The CDR3 DNA sequence: TGTGCCAGCACTCAAAGTAGCTCCTACGAGCAGTACTTC. It specifies CASTQSSSYEQYF.

The chain carries TRBV19 and TRBJ2-1; 8 bases match TRBD2. Per germline, CDR1 LNHDA and CDR2 SQIVND (reference sequence). V was clipped by 3 bases and J by 6 bases; unmatched bases: 10. This CDR3 region has 16 residues. This CDR3 is CASSIAGTRKVNEQFF. In nucleotides, the CDR3 is TGTGCCAGTAGTATCGCGGGGACTAGAAAAGTCAATGAGCAGTTCTTC.

This chain joins TRBV28 and TRBJ1-5, with D possibly matching TRBD1 (5 bases). V lost 3 bases to trimming and J lost 7 bases, with 16 bases between them. CDR3 length: 15 residues. Germline V gene sequence: CDR1 MDHEN, CDR2 SYDVKM. Here the CDR3 reads CASSLSNRILQPQHF. CDR3 nucleotide sequence: TGTGCCAGCAGTTTGTCAAACAGGATCCTCCAGCCCCAGCATTTT.

V and J are TRBV2 and TRBJ1-4; no clear D. The CDR3 length is 13 residues. The germline gives CDR1 SNHLY, CDR2 FYNNEI. The germline V and J ends were trimmed by 6 bases and 8 bases, with 13 bases remaining between them. The CDR3 region is CASRWRVEEKLFF. CDR3 coding DNA: TGTGCCAGCAGGTGGAGGGTAGAGGAAAAACTGTTTTTT.

The gene calls are TRBV5-1 and TRBJ2-1, with 12 bases lining up with TRBD2. Unmatched junction bases numbered 7, after V lost 1 base and J lost 8 bases. The germline V gene has CDR1 SGHRS and CDR2 YFSETQ. The CDR3 loop spans 16 amino acids. The CDR3 sequence is CASSLRGLAGLDEQFF. DNA of the CDR3: TGCGCCAGCAGCTTGCGCGGACTAGCGGGATTGGATGAGCAGTTCTTC.

This clone has a single count. The V and J genes are TRBV6-1 and TRBJ1-2; D gene unclear. CDR3 size: 12 residues. Per germline, CDR1 MNHNS and CDR2 SASEGT. V was shortened by 1 base and J by 8 bases, with 8 bases between the two germline ends. Here the CDR3 reads CASSEVPVGYTF. CDR3 sequence (DNA): TGTGCCAGCAGTGAAGTGCCAGTCGGCTACACCTTC.

The chain employs TRBV9 and TRBJ1-3; D ambiguous. Trimming cost V 3 bases and J 4 bases, with 11 bases left between them. The CDR3 runs to 14 residues. The germline V gene has CDR1 SGDLS and CDR2 YYNGEE. Here the CDR3 reads CASSEVREGNTIYF. The DNA for the CDR3 is TGTGCCAGCAGCGAAGTGCGGGAAGGAAACACCATATATTTT.

For the CDR3, the DNA is TGTGCCAGCAGCTTAGTAGGGGGTAGCAATCAGCCCCAGCATTTT. Translation gives CASSLVGGSNQPQHF. The genes are TRBV7-9 and TRBJ1-5, with D possibly matching TRBD1 (6 bases). Trimming pared 1 base from V and 0 bases from J, leaving 7 bases between. Germline V gives CDR1 SEHNR, CDR2 FQNEAQ (reference sequence). This CDR3 is 15 amino acids long. Together with reference TRBV7-9 and TRBJ1-5, the CDR3 gives the full variable domain: DTGVSQNPRHKITKRGQNVTFRCDPISEHNRLYWYRQTLGQGPEFLTYFQNEAQLEKSRLLSDRFSAERPKGSFSTLEIQRTEQGDSAMYLCASSLVGGSNQPQHFGDGTRLSIL.